The rows below give T cell receptor beta chains drawn from one sample of a study of blood T cell repertoires in COVID-19. Sequencing was performed with immunoSEQ multiplex PCR; in TCRdb, only in-frame clones are kept and a portion is missing. The table has under 300,000 clones, roughly 86% seen once. Sequenced input: PBMCs or T cells enriched from blood (not recorded which). These receptors were collected from a woman in her fifties or sixties who had recovered from COVID-19. Both conserved end residues are part of each CDR3. The D gene is left open where the match is weak. A clone size is listed for some rows: how often the clone was seen (once, few, many), or a class if it is expanded.

J | D | V | size | DNA | CDR3
TRBJ2-7 | - | TRBV4-1 | once | TGCGCCAGCAGCCAAGTTTTAGAGCGGCCCTACGAGCAGTACTTC | CASSQVLERPYEQYF
TRBJ2-1 | TRBD2 | TRBV5-1 | once | TGCGCCAGCAGCTCCGCCCAAACTAGCGGGTTCGTGGATGAGCAGTTCTTC | CASSSAQTSGFVDEQFF
TRBJ2-1 | TRBD2 | TRBV28 | once | TGTGCCAGCAGTTTGCGGGACTACCGATACAATGAGCAGTTCTTC | CASSLRDYRYNEQFF
TRBJ2-1 | TRBD1 | TRBV29-1 | many | TGCAGCGTTGCGAGCTCGGACAGGGCCCACAATGAGCAGTTCTTC | CSVASSDRAHNEQFF
TRBJ2-5 | - | TRBV5-1 | - | TGCGCCAGCAGCTTGGAACTGGAAGAGACCCAGTACTTC | CASSLELEETQYF
TRBJ1-3 | - | TRBV5-1 | - | TGCGCCAGCAGCCCAAACGGGACTCCCGGTGGAAACACCATATATTTT | CASSPNGTPGGNTIYF
TRBJ2-7 | - | TRBV6-4 | - | TGTGCCAGCAGAGGAGGGGGGGTCTACGAGCAGTACTTC | CASRGGGVYEQYF
TRBJ2-7 | TRBD1 | TRBV19 | - | TGTGCCAGTAGTAACCCCGGCAGGGGGCATGACGAGCAGTACTTC | CASSNPGRGHDEQYF
TRBJ2-1 | - | TRBV7-6 | - | TGTGCCAGCAGCTTAGCGAGGTCGAGCTCCTACAATGAGCAGTTCTTC | CASSLARSSSYNEQFF
TRBJ2-4 | - | TRBV29-1 | once | TGCAGCGTTAGGCCCAGGCATCAGGACATTCAGTACTTC | CSVRPRHQDIQYF
TRBJ1-2 | TRBD1 | TRBV29-1 | - | TGCAGCGCCCATTCGGGACAGTATGGCTACACCTTC | CSAHSGQYGYTF
TRBJ2-3 | - | TRBV2 | - | TGTGCCAGCAGTTTGGTTACCGAAATGAGAGATACGCAGTATTTT | CASSLVTEMRDTQYF
TRBJ1-1 | - | TRBV21-1 | - | TGTGCCAGCAGCAAAGGAAGGACAGGGAGGGTTAATGCTGAAGCTTTCTTT | CASSKGRTGRVNAEAFF
TRBJ2-1 | - | TRBV5-4 | - | TGTGCCAGCAGCTTGGGACTAGGGGCCTACAATGAGCAGTTCTTC | CASSLGLGAYNEQFF
TRBJ1-5 | - | TRBV7-2 | - | TGTGCCAGCAGCACGGACTCGGCCCAGCCCCAGCATTTT | CASSTDSAQPQHF
TRBJ2-1 | - | TRBV5-1 | - | TGCGCCAGCAGCCCCTTCTCCGGGATTTTGAGAGATGAGCAGTTCTTC | CASSPFSGILRDEQFF
TRBJ2-7 | TRBD2 | TRBV19 | - | TGTGCCACTAGCGGGGATGCCTACGAGCAGTACTTC | CATSGDAYEQYF
TRBJ1-5 | - | TRBV5-1 | - | TGCGCCAGCAGTAGTACCGGGGATAGCAATCAGCCCCAGCATTTT | CASSSTGDSNQPQHF
TRBJ2-2 | TRBD2 | TRBV9 | few | TGTGCCAGCAGCGTTACTAGCGGGAGTGCCGGGGAGCTGTTTTTT | CASSVTSGSAGELFF
TRBJ2-5 | TRBD2 | TRBV4-2 | - | TGTGCCAGCAGCCAAGCCACGGGACTAGCGGGAGGGAGAGAGACCCAGTACTTC | CASSQATGLAGGRETQYF
TRBJ2-2 | TRBD2 | TRBV6-4 | - | TGTGCCAGCATGGCGGGAGACACCGGGGAGCTGTTTTTT | CASMAGDTGELFF
TRBJ2-2 | - | TRBV7-2 | once | TGTGCCAGCAGCTTAGGTGTGGCTAGTGGTTCCGGGGAGCTGTTTTTT | CASSLGVASGSGELFF
TRBJ2-7 | - | TRBV14 | - | TGTGCCAGCAGCCAAGTTCCAGATGACTACGAGCAGTACTTC | CASSQVPDDYEQYF
TRBJ1-1 | - | TRBV11-2 | - | TGTGCCAGCAGCCTGATTCCCGTGACAGCGACGAACACTGAAGCTTTCTTT | CASSLIPVTATNTEAFF
TRBJ1-5 | - | TRBV7-2 | - | TGTGCCAGCAGCTTAGGGGGGCAGATACATCAGCCCCAGCATTTT | CASSLGGQIHQPQHF
TRBJ2-3 | TRBD2 | TRBV28 | - | TGTGCCAGCAGCAATCCGGGACTAGTCCCTAGCACAGATACGCAGTATTTT | CASSNPGLVPSTDTQYF
TRBJ2-1 | TRBD2 | TRBV7-3 | - | TGTGCCAGCAGCCAAGGGACTAGCGGACACAATGAGCAGTTCTTC | CASSQGTSGHNEQFF
TRBJ1-1 | - | TRBV7-3 | - | TGTGCCAGCAGCTTATCCGGAGGCGCAAACACTGAAGCTTTCTTT | CASSLSGGANTEAFF
TRBJ1-1 | - | TRBV27 | - | TGTGCCAGCACCCCGGGGGTCGGCACTGAAGCTTTCTTT | CASTPGVGTEAFF
TRBJ1-4 | - | TRBV5-1 | - | TGCGCCAGCAGCTTGGCCCAGTCTGAAAAACTGTTTTTT | CASSLAQSEKLFF
TRBJ2-3 | - | TRBV14 | - | TGTGCCAGCAGCCTCGGACAGATTAGCACAGATACGCAGTATTTT | CASSLGQISTDTQYF
TRBJ2-1 | TRBD2 | TRBV4-3 | - | TGCGCCAGCAGCCAAGATCGAAGACTAGCGGGACGGAATGAGCAGTTCTTC | CASSQDRRLAGRNEQFF
TRBJ2-7 | TRBD1 | TRBV11-3 | - | TGTGCCAGCAGCTTAGCCGGACCGGGACAGGGTGTCGACGAGCAGTACTTC | CASSLAGPGQGVDEQYF
TRBJ2-7 | TRBD1 | TRBV19 | - | TGTGCCAGTACATCAGGGGGCGCCAGCTACGAGCAGTACTTC | CASTSGGASYEQYF
TRBJ1-2 | - | TRBV3-1/TRBV3-2 | - | TGTGCCAGCAGCCCAAGGTCTGACTCTGGCTACACCTTC | CASSPRSDSGYTF
TRBJ1-4 | - | TRBV9 | - | TGTGCCAGCAGGGGAGAGTGGGAGACTAATGAAAAACTGTTTTTT | CASRGEWETNEKLFF
TRBJ2-5 | - | TRBV9 | - | TGTGCCAGCAGCGTAGAAGCCCAACAAGAGACCCAGTACTTC | CASSVEAQQETQYF
TRBJ2-5 | TRBD1 | TRBV2 | - | TGTGCCAGCAGGGCAGACAGGGCCCAGGGGACCCAGTACTTC | CASRADRAQGTQYF
TRBJ1-2 | TRBD1 | TRBV10-3 | - | TGTGCCATCAGTGGAAGACAGGGCAGGGACTATGGCTACACCTTC | CAISGRQGRDYGYTF
TRBJ2-7 | TRBD1 | TRBV7-2 | few | TGTGCCAGCAGCCAGGACAGGACAGTGCCCTACGAGCAGTACTTC | CASSQDRTVPYEQYF
TRBJ1-2 | - | TRBV7-9 | few | TGTGCCAGCAGCTTAGCAGGCGCTGGAGGCTATGGCTACACCTTC | CASSLAGAGGYGYTF
TRBJ2-7 | - | TRBV12-5 | few | TGTGCTAGTGGATGGACAGCCTACGAGCAGTACTTC | CASGWTAYEQYF
TRBJ2-5 | - | TRBV2 | - | TGTGCCAGCAGTGAAGCGAGGGGGACGCAAGAGACCCAGTACTTC | CASSEARGTQETQYF
TRBJ1-2 | - | TRBV5-6 | - | TGTGCCAGCAGTCTCGGGCGGCGGGGGCCGAACTATGGCTACACCTTC | CASSLGRRGPNYGYTF
TRBJ1-1 | - | TRBV21-1 | - | TGTGCCAGCAGCAGAGACGGGGAGTGCGCTGAAGCTTTCTTT | CASSRDGECAEAFF
TRBJ2-5 | TRBD2 | TRBV18 | - | TGTGCCAGCTCACTTCCCGGACTAGCGGGAGTAGAGACCCAGTACTTC | CASSLPGLAGVETQYF
TRBJ1-2 | TRBD1 | TRBV28 | - | TGTGCCAGCAGTAGTGACAGGGGTGGTTGGGGCTACACCTTC | CASSSDRGGWGYTF